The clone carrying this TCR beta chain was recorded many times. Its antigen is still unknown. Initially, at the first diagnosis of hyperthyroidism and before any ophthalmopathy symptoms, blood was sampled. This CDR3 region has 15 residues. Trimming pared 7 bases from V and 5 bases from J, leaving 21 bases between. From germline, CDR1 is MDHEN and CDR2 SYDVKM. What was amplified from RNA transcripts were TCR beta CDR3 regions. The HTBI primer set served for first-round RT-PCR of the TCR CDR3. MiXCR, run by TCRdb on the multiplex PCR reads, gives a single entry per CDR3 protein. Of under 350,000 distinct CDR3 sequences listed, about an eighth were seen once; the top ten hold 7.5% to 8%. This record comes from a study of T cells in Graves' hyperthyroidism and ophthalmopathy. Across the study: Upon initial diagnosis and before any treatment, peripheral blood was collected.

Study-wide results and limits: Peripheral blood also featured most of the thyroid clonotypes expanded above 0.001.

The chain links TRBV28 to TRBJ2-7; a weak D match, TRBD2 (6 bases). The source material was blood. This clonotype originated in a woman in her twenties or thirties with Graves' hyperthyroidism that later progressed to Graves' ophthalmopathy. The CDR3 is CASTPEVEGFDEQYF. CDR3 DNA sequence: TGTGCCAGCACCCCGGAGGTGGAGGGTTTTGACGAGCAGTACTTC.